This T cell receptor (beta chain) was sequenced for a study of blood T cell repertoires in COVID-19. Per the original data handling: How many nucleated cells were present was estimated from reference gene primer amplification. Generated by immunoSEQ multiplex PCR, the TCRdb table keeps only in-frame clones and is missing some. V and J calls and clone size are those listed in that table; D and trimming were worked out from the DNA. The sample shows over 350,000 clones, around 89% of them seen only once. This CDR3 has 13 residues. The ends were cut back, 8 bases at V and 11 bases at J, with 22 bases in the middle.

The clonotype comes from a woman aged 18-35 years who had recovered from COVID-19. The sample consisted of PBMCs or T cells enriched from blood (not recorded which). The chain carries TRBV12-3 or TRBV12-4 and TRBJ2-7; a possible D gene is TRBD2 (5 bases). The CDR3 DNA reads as TGTGCCAGCTCCTTGATACATGGGAGAGAGGAGTACTTC. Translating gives CASSLIHGREEYF.